These 20 T cell receptor beta chains were sequenced from one sample in a study of identifying expanded T cells in peripheral blood. Only in-frame clones appear in the TCRdb table, and some are missing; sequencing was by immunoSEQ multiplex PCR. The data contain 100,000 or so clones, approximately 90% of them singletons. Sequenced sample: blood. The receptors come from a person aged 18-70 years in good health.

CDR3 in amino acids: CASSPLGLGLLGNTEAFF. The CDR3 bases are TGTGCCAGCAGCCCCCTCGGGTTGGGGCTGTTGGGGAACACTGAAGCTTTCTTT. V is TRBV5-6 and J is TRBJ1-1; D may be TRBD1 (5 bases). Germline CDR1 SGHDT, CDR2 YYEEEE. V was trimmed by 4 bases and J by 1 base, leaving 23 bases between them. The CDR3 loop spans 18 amino acids.

The chain combines TRBV6-1 with TRBJ2-7; D may match TRBD1 or TRBD2 (5 bases each). The CDR3 is 14 amino acids. Germline CDR1 is MNHNS and CDR2 is SASEGT. The germline V and J ends were trimmed by 10 bases and 0 bases, with 16 bases remaining between them. The CDR3 nucleotides read TGTGCCATCCCCCGGGACCGACACTCCTACGAGCAGTACTTC. This encodes CAIPRDRHSYEQYF.

In regard to this clone: Its ends do not fully match the called genes, so a read error is possible. The chain carries TRBV2 and TRBJ2-1; weak D call: TRBD1 (6 bases). Germline V gene sequence: CDR1 SNHLY, CDR2 FYNNEI. The CDR3 has 14 residues. This CDR3 is CASSEGTFENEQFF. For the CDR3, the DNA is TGTGCCAGCAGCGAAGGGACATTTGAGAATGAGCAGTTCTTC.

This clone came up once. The chain carries TRBV5-1 and TRBJ1-6; D not certain. Trimming removed 4 bases at V and 1 base at J, with 9 bases between. The CDR3 runs 15 residues. The germline CDR1 and CDR2 sequences are SGHRS and YFSETQ. CDR3 nucleotide sequence: TGCGCCAGCAGCCCTAGTGGGTCCTATAATTCACCCCTCCACTTT. Translating it yields CASSPSGSYNSPLHF. Full variable domain (remainder filled in from reference TRBV5-1 and TRBJ1-6): KAGVTQTPRYLIKTRGQQVTLSCSPISGHRSVSWYQQTPGQGLQFLFEYFSETQRNKGNFPGRFSGRQFSNSRSEMNVSTLELGDSALYLCASSPSGSYNSPLHFGNGTRLTVT.

The chain joins TRBV6-5 to TRBJ2-7; no clear D gene. Germline values: CDR1 MNHEY, CDR2 SVGAGI. CDR3 length: 13 residues. The V end lost 4 bases, the J end lost 3 bases, and 10 bases lay between the germline ends. The CDR3 DNA follows: TGTGCCAGCAGTTGGGGAATAAGCTACGAGCAGTACTTC. Protein: CASSWGISYEQYF.

The chain joins TRBV5-6 to TRBJ1-4; weak D call: TRBD1 (6 bases). This CDR3 has 15 amino acids. V was pared by 0 bases and J by 8 bases, with 14 bases between. Looked up from germline, CDR1 is SGHDT and CDR2 is YYEEEE. The CDR3 DNA reads as TGTGCCAGCAGCTTGGTAACAGGGCTTCGGGAAAAACTGTTTTTT. It encodes CASSLVTGLREKLFF.

This rearrangement joins TRBV2 to TRBJ1-5; the match to TRBD1 covers 7 bases. J gave up 15 bases and V 5 bases, and 13 bases lay outside the gene matches. Germline CDR1 reads SNHLY; CDR2 reads FYNNEI. The CDR3 consists of 13 residues. CDR3 in amino acids: CASSPSFGQGGHF. The CDR3 nucleotides are TGTGCCAGCAGTCCCTCATTCGGGCAGGGGGGGCATTTT. The full variable domain, its missing parts supplied by reference TRBV2 and TRBJ1-5, is EPEVTQTPSHQVTQMGQEVILRCVPISNHLYFYWYRQILGQKVEFLVSFYNNEISEKSEIFDDQFSVERPDGSNFTLKIRSTKLEDSAMYFCASSPSFGQGGHFGDGTRLSIL.

The CDR3 nucleotides read TGTGCCAGCAGCTTCGGACAGGTGAAAAATTCACCCCTCCACTTT. Translation gives CASSFGQVKNSPLHF. The V call is TRBV7-6, the J call TRBJ1-6, with TRBD1 matching over 7 bases. CDR1 SGHVS and CDR2 FNYEAQ come from the germline V gene. Trimming took 3 bases from V and 7 from J; bases not matched to a gene: 6. The CDR3 extends over 15 amino acids.

This clone was picked up one time. V and J are TRBV20-1 and TRBJ1-1; D is ambiguous. Trimming took 2 bases from V and 7 from J, leaving 8 bases between them. The germline V gene encodes CDR1 DFQATT and CDR2 SNEGSKA (reference sequence). The CDR3 extends over 11 amino acids. The CDR3 bases are TGCAGTGCTAGAAAGGCGGTTGAAGCTTTCTTT. Amino acid sequence: CSARKAVEAFF.

The genes are TRBV28 and TRBJ2-5; D is possibly TRBD2 (6 bases). The CDR3 runs 15 residues. Trimming shortened V by 9 bases and J by 4 bases, and 21 bases separated the two germline ends. Germline loops: CDR1 MDHEN, CDR2 SYDVKM. This CDR3 is CASLEGVEIGETQYF. CDR3 bases: TGTGCCAGTCTGGAGGGAGTGGAGATTGGAGAGACCCAGTACTTC.

V gene TRBV6-1 combines with J gene TRBJ2-5, with 7 bases matching TRBD2. This CDR3 has 14 amino acids. V shed 1 base and J 5 bases; nucleotides not matched to a gene: 4. Germline lookup yields CDR1 MNHNS and CDR2 SASEGT. CDR3 DNA sequence: TGTGCCAGCAGTGAAGGCGGGGGAAGCGAGACCCAGTACTTC. Translated, it gives CASSEGGGSETQYF.

The chain couples TRBV6-6 to TRBJ1-2; D is possibly TRBD1 (5 bases). The CDR3 consists of 14 residues. The germline V gene encodes CDR1 MNHNY and CDR2 SVGAGI (reference sequence). V shed 0 bases and J shed 2 bases, with 7 bases lying between them. CDR3 amino acids: CASSYSGRNYGYTF. CDR3 nucleotides: TGTGCCAGCAGTTACTCGGGGCGGAACTATGGCTACACCTTC.

The chain joins TRBV5-1 to TRBJ1-1; TRBD1 matches 7 bases. The CDR3 is 18 residues long. Germline V gene data show CDR1 as SGHRS and CDR2 as YFSETQ. J lost 0 bases, V lost 0 bases, and 11 bases had no gene match. The CDR3, as DNA: TGCGCCAGCAGCTTGGAAGGCTTACAGGGGAGGATGAACACTGAAGCTTTCTTT. It encodes CASSLEGLQGRMNTEAFF.

This chain links TRBV28 with TRBJ1-1; no firm D call. The CDR3 has 11 residues. Germline V gene sequence: CDR1 MDHEN, CDR2 SYDVKM. The germline V and J ends were trimmed by 2 bases and 8 bases, with 6 bases remaining between them. The DNA of the CDR3 is TGTGCCAGCAGTTTACGGTCCGAAGCTTTCTTT. Residues: CASSLRSEAFF.

The V gene is TRBV2, the J gene TRBJ2-2; D possibly corresponds to TRBD1 (5 bases). The CDR3 runs to 14 residues. CDR1 is SNHLY and CDR2 is FYNNEI in the germline V gene. The ends were cut back, 7 bases at V and 1 base at J, with 10 bases in the middle. CDR3 bases: TGTGCCAGCATTGGCAGGGTGAACACCGGGGAGCTGTTTTTT. Encoded protein: CASIGRVNTGELFF.

This clone turned up a few times. This chain connects TRBV27 to TRBJ1-2; D is possibly TRBD1 (5 bases). CDR1 and CDR2 (germline): MNHEY, SMNVEV (reference sequence). V was clipped by 3 bases and J by 4 bases, with 15 bases between them. The CDR3 runs to 15 residues. The CDR3 nucleotides are TGTGCCAGCAGTTTTGCTTTAGGACAAGGCTATGGCTACACCTTC. Protein product: CASSFALGQGYGYTF.

The V and J genes are TRBV27 and TRBJ2-1; either TRBD1 or TRBD2 may fit D (5 bases each). The CDR3 spans 16 residues. CDR1 and CDR2 from the germline V gene are MNHEY and SMNVEV (reference sequence). Trimming took off 6 bases at V and 5 bases at J, with 20 bases between the two ends. The CDR3 protein is CASRGVTGGRDNEQFF. The CDR3 DNA reads TGTGCCAGCAGGGGGGTTACAGGCGGACGCGACAATGAGCAGTTCTTC.

The chain joins TRBV6-5 to TRBJ2-5, with 12 bases lining up with TRBD2. CDR3 length: 15 amino acids. The V segment lost 4 bases and the J segment 9 bases; nucleotides outside the gene matches: 9. In germline, CDR1 is MNHEY, CDR2 SVGAGI. Here the CDR3 reads CASSSPATSGGPQYF. CDR3 nucleotide sequence: TGTGCCAGCAGTTCCCCGGCGACTAGCGGGGGCCCCCAGTACTTC.

This clone was seen once. The chain carries TRBV19 and TRBJ2-5; 12 bases line up with TRBD1. CDR3 length: 17 amino acids. Trimming took 10 bases from V and 5 from J; bases not matched to a gene: 17. Germline assignment: CDR1 LNHDA and CDR2 SQIVND (reference sequence). CDR3 nucleotide sequence: TGTGCCACTACCCTGTCCCCGGGACAGGGGGCAGGGGAGACCCAGTACTTC. Amino acid sequence: CATTLSPGQGAGETQYF.

The chain couples TRBV4-2 to TRBJ1-4, with unresolved D. CDR3 length: 16 amino acids. Trimming shortened V by 1 base and J by 5 bases, and 14 bases separated the two germline ends. CDR1 and CDR2 (germline): LGHNA, YNFKEQ. The CDR3 bases are TGTGCCAGCAGCCAAGTCTTCGGGAATAAGAATGAAAAACTGTTTTTT. This sequence encodes CASSQVFGNKNEKLFF.